What follows describes a single TCR beta chain. The sample holds one count of this clone. No cognate antigen has been identified for it. No clone much larger than this one lies a single base away; base qualities are absent. Using the deep immunoSEQ assay, multiplex PCR amplified TCR CDR3 regions from genomic DNA. Extracted genomic DNA from each cell subset was distributed evenly across all wells of several immunoSEQ 96-well plates, and each plate was treated as a replicate. For sorted subsets, each replicate PCR was loaded with about 0.2 ug genomic DNA, equivalent to 25,000 to 35,000 T cell genomes. Purified libraries were quantified with a Qubit 3.0 fluorometer, sized on a Bioanalyzer 2100, and re-quantified with the KAPA Library Quantification kit. Each immunoSEQ 96-well plate was sequenced on its own single-read 150-cycle Illumina NextSeq 550 flow cell. Per the source publication's procedure: Because the immunoSEQ output included only junctional sequences and no quality scores, the filtering could not be the same as the filtering used for full-length reads. To assign V/J genes and CDR3, sequences were annotated using PyIR, a Python wrapper for IgBLAST v1.9, with IMGT germline references. Reads with weak V/J assignments (E-value above 1e-6), missing CDR3, stop codons, out-of-frame junctions, or ambiguous translated residues were removed. V3J clonotypes were defined as sequences sharing the same inferred V gene, J gene, and CDR3 amino acid sequence. The percentage overlap between two repertoires was calculated by dividing the number of shared unique clonotypes by the size of the smaller repertoire. RTK rarefaction, the Chao1 estimator, and Recon v2.1 estimates of unobserved clonotypes were used to assess repertoire richness. Generation probabilities for all TCRbeta clonotypes obtained by the gDNA method from a handful of donors were computed using OLGA. TCRdb took this table from immuneACCESS and kept in-frame rearrangements with V and J called. Such tables lack part of the clones; where checked against another copy, unresolved V genes explain under half of the gap, and the rest is unexplained. The D gene and trimming were derived from the DNA, and the V and J assignments and clone size from that table. The sample yields a few million clones; approximately 93% were counted once. The top ten clonotypes cover 0.39% of the sample.

The donors were healthy, HIV-negative adults who had no recently reported acute infections or vaccinations. Every donor was a Caucasian adult living in Nashville, Tennessee, USA. Magnetic negative selection was used to enrich CD4+ T cells, after which naive cells were positively selected on CD45RA and the negative fraction became the memory subset. Blood was collected by leukapheresis, and PBMCs were isolated by Ficoll-Histopaque density gradient centrifugation and then cryopreserved in liquid nitrogen vapor phase. Purity and quantity of every magnetically sorted T cell population were checked by analytical flow cytometry. Genomic DNA was isolated from every sorted fraction and measured by UV absorbance on a Nanodrop 2000c. The data are from a study of shared clonotypes between healthy human individuals (TCRdb year 2020). For context, the study as a whole: A couple of women and a few men aged 18 to 49 years were included in the cohort. Between about 0.8 and 9 billion PBMCs per donor were obtained by leukapheresis. To estimate repertoire size and how much clonotype sharing occurs between individuals, the study deeply sequenced the blood TCR repertoires of five or six healthy adults. For each donor, three plates each were used for CD4 naive and CD4 memory, two plates were used for CD8 naive, and one plate was used for CD8 memory. To increase sequencing depth and limit assay-specific biases, different laboratories used diverse techniques to prepare libraries and sequence TCR repertoires.

The CDR3 numbers 14 residues from cysteine through phenylalanine. CDR3 DNA is the only sequence kept; it has 42 bases, read in frame from the first base. From a lookup of the germline V gene (reference sequence), CDR1 and CDR2 are LNHDA and SQIVND. At the junction V is shortened by 3 bases and J by 5 bases, with 11 bases in between. Points the paper makes about the study in general: Higher generation probabilities were observed for clonotypes shared by all four sorted-subset donors than for non-shared clonotypes. Estimated clonotype richness was generally larger for naive than for memory subsets. Sharing across several donors was observed for around 5% of naive CD4, 3% to 3.5% of naive CD8, 2.3% of memory CD4, and roughly 0.4% of memory CD8 clonotypes. Sampling was limited to blood, and TCR repertoires in tissue likely differ from TCR repertoires in blood. Because the study included a small number of donors, the genetic and exposure-history diversity represented was limited. Pairwise subsampling led to the expectation that sequencing depth would affect the degree of clonotype sharing among donors. Incomplete sequencing was indicated by rarefaction of sorted-subset datasets, despite the large sequencing depth.

The clonotype was recovered from a man younger than 35 in good health. Some clones in this sample may be carry-over from other donors' samples. The rearranged chain carries TRBV19 and TRBJ1-5; the D region possibly corresponds to TRBD1 (6 bases align). Specimen: naive CD4+ T cells from PBMCs. The cell subset or site label, read with the paper, signifies: CD45RA+ positively selected. The nucleotide sequence reads TGTGCCAGTAGTATGCACAGGGCCTATCAGCCCCAGCATTTT. Its coded protein is CASSMHRAYQPQHF.